Following are 11 T cell receptor beta chains from one sample sequenced in a study of cytomegalovirus exposure and HLA in healthy donors. The PCR made use of 60 Vbeta and 13 Jbeta primers. Clones were read by immunoSEQ multiplex PCR, and TCRdb kept only the in-frame ones, dropping some. Here the sample spans tens of thousands of clones, roughly 80% being singletons. The source material was PBMCs. These receptors all stem from a woman under 40 in good health and CMV-seronegative.

The chain employs TRBV5-1 and TRBJ2-5; TRBD1 matches 7 bases. J gave up 2 bases and V 0 bases, and 4 bases lay outside the gene matches. Germline-derived CDR1 and CDR2 are SGHRS and YFSETQ. The CDR3 contains 15 residues. CDR3 protein: CASSLEGAEQETQYF. DNA for the CDR3: TGCGCCAGCAGCTTGGAGGGGGCAGAACAAGAGACCCAGTACTTC.

V usage is TRBV18 and J usage is TRBJ1-4; D is unresolved. CDR3 size: 13 residues. Trimming pared 6 bases from V and 5 bases from J, leaving 10 bases between. CDR1 is KGHSH, CDR2 LQKENI, per germline. The chain's CDR3 is CASSLVRNEKLFF. The DNA of the CDR3 is TGTGCCAGCTCCCTAGTAAGGAATGAAAAACTGTTTTTT. The complete variable domain, with remaining parts taken from reference TRBV18 and TRBJ1-4, reads NAGVMQNPRHLVRRRGQEARLRCSPMKGHSHVYWYRQLPEEGLKFMVYLQKENIIDESGMPKERFSAEFPKEGPSILRIQQVVRGDSAAYFCASSLVRNEKLFFGSGTQLSVL.

The chain links TRBV4-1 to TRBJ2-7, with 7 bases identical to TRBD1. This CDR3 is 16 amino acids long. CDR1 is MGHRA, CDR2 YSYEKL, per germline. The trim removed 0 bases at V and 1 base at J, leaving 6 bases unmatched. The CDR3 region has the DNA TGCGCCAGCAGCCAAGACAGGGGGAACCCTTCCTACGAGCAGTACTTC. It yields the protein CASSQDRGNPSYEQYF.

This clone was seen a few times. The V and J genes are TRBV5-6 and TRBJ1-5; D gene unclear. Trimming took 2 bases from V and 2 from J, leaving 14 bases between them. Germline CDR1 SGHDT, CDR2 YYEEEE. The CDR3 consists of 16 residues. The CDR3, as DNA: TGTGCCAGCAGCTTAGGATTAGCGGAGGGCAATCAGCCCCAGCATTTT. This codes for CASSLGLAEGNQPQHF.

The J gene is TRBJ1-4, the V gene TRBV6-1; D remains unclear. V was clipped by 3 bases and J by 0 bases, with 17 bases between them. The germline gives CDR1 MNHNS, CDR2 SASEGT. The CDR3 extends over 18 amino acids. The CDR3 region is CASSDPLMAGATNEKLFF. Written as DNA, the CDR3 is TGTGCCAGCAGTGACCCCCTTATGGCCGGGGCAACTAATGAAAAACTGTTTTTT.

This chain joins TRBV27 and TRBJ1-6; no clear D. With 5 bases removed from V and 7 bases from J, the gap between germline ends came to 15 bases. There are 15 residues in the CDR3. CDR1 is MNHEY, CDR2 SMNVEV, per germline (reference sequence). DNA of the CDR3: TGTGCCAGCAGTGAGGACTCCCTTGAGAATTCACCCCTCCACTTT. Its translation is CASSEDSLENSPLHF.

V usage is TRBV5-3 and J usage is TRBJ1-5; a weak D match, TRBD1 (5 bases). TRBV5-3 is assigned to the ORF class and has an uncertain function. The CDR3 has 14 amino acids. Trimming removed 2 bases at V and 0 bases at J, with 6 bases between. CDR3 nucleotide sequence: TGTGCCAGAAGCTTAAGGGGTAGCAATCAGCCCCAGCATTTT. Its protein product is CARSLRGSNQPQHF.

The rearrangement uses TRBV6-6 and TRBJ2-1; D gene uncertain. This CDR3 comprises 13 residues. Trimming removed 0 bases at V and 7 bases at J, with 7 bases between. Germline V gives CDR1 MNHNY, CDR2 SVGAGI (reference sequence). The CDR3 is CASSYSADNEQFF. The CDR3 DNA sequence: TGTGCCAGCAGTTACTCGGCGGATAATGAGCAGTTCTTC.

The V and J genes are TRBV9 and TRBJ2-7; perhaps TRBD1 as D (6 bases). Germline CDR1 reads SGDLS; CDR2 reads YYNGEE. V dropped 3 bases and J dropped 1 base, with 14 bases sitting between them. The CDR3 loop spans 15 amino acids. The CDR3, as DNA: TGTGCCAGCAGCGGAAGGAGGACAGCTTCCTACGAGCAGTACTTC. As protein: CASSGRRTASYEQYF.

The chain's CDR3 is CASSQEDSSYNEQFF. The CDR3 DNA follows: TGCGCCAGCAGCCAAGAGGACAGCTCCTACAATGAGCAGTTCTTC. The gene calls are TRBV4-1 and TRBJ2-1; a weak D match, TRBD1 (6 bases). V lost 0 bases to trimming and J lost 0 bases, with 6 bases between them. CDR3 length: 15 amino acids. Germline V gives CDR1 MGHRA, CDR2 YSYEKL.

This chain joins TRBV4-1 and TRBJ2-7; 9 bases are a match to TRBD1. Germline V gives CDR1 MGHRA, CDR2 YSYEKL. The CDR3 contains 15 residues. Germline trimming cut 5 bases from V and 5 bases from J; bases unmatched to any gene: 10. The CDR3 protein is CASSTRDRESHEQYF. The CDR3, as DNA: TGCGCCAGCAGCACCCGGGACAGGGAATCCCACGAGCAGTACTTC.